Shown below are 17 T cell receptor beta chains from a single sample sequenced in a study of vaccination and CD4 T cells after COVID-19. Their specific antigens are unknown. Treatment given: approximately 9-day PBMC culture with coronavirus spike peptide pools or control peptides (ViraFEST assay). The Oncomine TCR Beta short-read assay sequenced DNA from cultured CD4+ T cells. TCRdb called the PCR reads again in MiXCR, with one record for every CDR3 protein. Of some 9,300 distinct CDR3 sequences listed, less than 55% are singletons. The sequenced sample consisted of CD4+ T cells from blood, cultured in vitro. The receptors shown here come from a human donor who had recovered from COVID-19.

This chain links TRBV20-1 with TRBJ2-5, with D possibly matching TRBD2 (6 bases). Germline V gene data show CDR1 as DFQATT and CDR2 as SNEGSKA (reference sequence). Trimming shortened V by 1 base and J by 5 bases, and 11 bases separated the two germline ends. The CDR3 totals 13 residues. In DNA form, the CDR3 reads TGCAGTGCTAGAGCCAGGGCGGGGGAGACCCAGTACTTC. Its translation is CSARARAGETQYF.

V and J are TRBV12-3 or TRBV12-4 and TRBJ2-1, with 8 bases aligning to TRBD1. The CDR3 runs 13 residues. Trimming at V came to 6 bases and at J to 6 bases, leaving 4 bases not matched to a gene. Here the CDR3 DNA reads TGTGCCAGCAGGCCGACAGGGGCCAATGAGCAGTTCTTC. This codes for CASRPTGANEQFF.

In its sample, this clonotype was seen a few times. In DNA form, the CDR3 reads TGTGCCATCAGTGAAGAGGCCTACGAGCAGTACTTC. This sequence encodes CAISEEAYEQYF. The chain recombines TRBV10-3 with TRBJ2-7, with unresolved D. V was pared by 3 bases and J by 2 bases, with 5 bases between. Germline V CDR1 and CDR2: ENHRY, SYGVKD. The CDR3 is made up of 12 amino acids.

A few counts support this clonotype. The chain combines TRBV20-1 with TRBJ1-1, with D uncertain. Germline values: CDR1 DFQATT, CDR2 SNEGSKA (reference sequence). V lost 7 bases and J 2 bases, leaving 11 bases between the germline ends. The CDR3 is 12 residues long. The CDR3 loop reads CSGGGRNTEAFF. The CDR3 region has the DNA TGCAGTGGAGGTGGACGAAACACTGAAGCTTTCTTT.

This chain links TRBV20-1 with TRBJ1-6; the D gene is possibly TRBD1 (5 bases). Trimming took off 5 bases at V and 8 bases at J, with 19 bases between the two ends. Germline CDR1 DFQATT, CDR2 SNEGSKA (reference sequence). The CDR3 extends over 15 amino acids. DNA of the CDR3: TGCAGTGCTCCTCCGGTTGGGGCGGACCATTCACCCCTCCACTTT. Translated: CSAPPVGADHSPLHF.

This clonotype was detected a few times. The CDR3 here is CASTLDSNTEAFF. The CDR3 nucleotides read TGTGCCAGCACCTTGGACAGTAACACTGAAGCTTTCTTT. The chain couples TRBV2 to TRBJ1-1, with D perhaps TRBD1 (6 bases). The V gene's germline CDR1 is SNHLY and CDR2 FYNNEI. The CDR3 runs to 13 residues. The V and J ends lost 7 bases and 2 bases respectively, with 11 bases between them.

Only a few counts were recorded for this clonotype. This chain joins TRBV2 and TRBJ1-5; TRBD1 matches 7 bases. Germline lookup yields CDR1 SNHLY and CDR2 FYNNEI. V gave up 6 bases and J gave up 2 bases; unmatched junction bases: 7. The CDR3 extends over 15 amino acids. In nucleotides, the CDR3 is TGTGCCAGCAGAGCCGGGGACAGTGGCAATCAGCCCCAGCATTTT. As protein: CASRAGDSGNQPQHF.

This clonotype was detected a few times. The genes are TRBV12-3 or TRBV12-4 and TRBJ2-1; TRBD2 agrees at 9 bases. CDR3 length equals 14 residues. V shed 6 bases, J shed 5 bases, and the junction held 5 bases outside the gene matches. The CDR3 DNA reads TGTGCCAGCAGCAGGACTAGCGTCCACAATGAGCAGTTCTTC. This sequence encodes CASSRTSVHNEQFF.

The CDR3 nucleotides are TGCAGTGCTATCAAAGGACAGGGACCGTACAATGAGCAGTTCTTC. Encoded protein: CSAIKGQGPYNEQFF. V gene TRBV20-1 combines with J gene TRBJ2-1, with TRBD1 matching 8 bases. CDR1 is DFQATT and CDR2 is SNEGSKA in the germline V gene (reference sequence). The junction had 9 bases not matched to a gene; V was cut back by 4 bases and J by 4 bases. The CDR3 has 15 residues.

V usage is TRBV29-1 and J usage is TRBJ2-5; TRBD1 matches 7 bases. After removal of 7 bases from V and 5 bases from J, the junction contained 16 bases not matched to a gene. CDR3 length equals 15 residues. CDR1 SQVTM and CDR2 ANQGSEA come from the germline V gene. CDR3 DNA sequence: TGCAGCGCCACTGCACTACAGGGGCGAGGGGAGACCCAGTACTTC. Its translation: CSATALQGRGETQYF.

Only a few counts were recorded for this clonotype. This sequence joins TRBV6-1 and TRBJ1-1; 9 bases agree with TRBD1. The CDR3 has 14 residues. Germline V gene data show CDR1 as MNHNS and CDR2 as SASEGT. The V and J ends lost 5 bases and 1 base, in that order; junction bases with no gene match: 2. The CDR3, as DNA: TGTGCCAGCAGTAACAGGGGGCAGAACACTGAAGCTTTCTTT. Its translation is CASSNRGQNTEAFF.

The chain joins TRBV6-2 or TRBV6-3 to TRBJ2-5; 10 bases are a match to TRBD2. CDR3 length: 19 residues. V was clipped by 5 bases and J by 4 bases; unmatched bases: 19. Germline V gene sequence: CDR1 MNHEY, CDR2 SVGEGT. CDR3 sequence (DNA): TGTGCCAGCAGTAAGCGACTAGCGGGTAGTTCGCTGGGGGCAGAGACCCAGTACTTC. Translated, it gives CASSKRLAGSSLGAETQYF.

The chain uses TRBV20-1 and TRBJ1-5; the D gene is possibly TRBD1 (5 bases). This CDR3 comprises 14 residues. V shed 0 bases and J shed 3 bases, with 9 bases lying between them. Germline loops: CDR1 DFQATT, CDR2 SNEGSKA (reference sequence). The DNA of the CDR3 is TGCAGTGCTAGAGAACAGGAGCTCAATCAGCCCCAGCATTTT. The encoded protein is CSAREQELNQPQHF.

The chain has TRBV20-1 and TRBJ2-7; 12 nucleotides line up with TRBD2. Germline CDR1 and CDR2: DFQATT and SNEGSKA (reference sequence). V lost 6 bases to trimming and J lost 2 bases; unmatched junction nucleotides: 11. The CDR3 sequence is 16 residues long. The CDR3 sequence is CSAGGGLAGVAYEQYF. Here the CDR3 DNA reads TGCAGTGCCGGGGGGGGACTAGCGGGTGTAGCCTACGAGCAGTACTTC.

This clonotype showed up just a few times. V gene TRBV20-1 combines with J gene TRBJ1-2; the match to TRBD1 covers 11 bases. V gave up 3 bases and J gave up 3 bases; unmatched junction bases: 0. This CDR3 comprises 13 residues. The V gene's germline CDR1 is DFQATT and CDR2 SNEGSKA (reference sequence). The CDR3 DNA reads TGCAGTGCTAGGGACAGGGGGCACTATGGCTACACCTTC. Translating gives CSARDRGHYGYTF.

A few counts support this clonotype. V gene TRBV6-1 combines with J gene TRBJ2-5; TRBD2 might be the D (6 bases). Germline CDR1 and CDR2: MNHNS and SASEGT. The V end was cut by 5 bases, the J end by 3 bases, with 16 bases between. The CDR3 consists of 15 residues. The DNA of the CDR3 is TGTGCCAGCAGTACTTCCCGGGGGAGGAAAGAGACCCAGTACTTC. This encodes CASSTSRGRKETQYF.

V is TRBV5-1 and J is TRBJ2-3, with D maybe TRBD1 (6 bases). Germline CDR1 reads SGHRS; CDR2 reads YFSETQ. The V end was cut by 0 bases, the J end by 5 bases, with 13 bases between. This CDR3 comprises 15 residues. DNA for the CDR3: TGCGCCAGCAGCTTGGCCCGCGGCAGGGGAGATACGCAGTATTTT. This encodes CASSLARGRGDTQYF.